This entry describes one T cell receptor beta chain. Its recognized antigen is unknown. Base-call qualities are not available, and no considerably larger clone is one nucleotide away. TCR beta CDR3 regions were sequenced from DNA using the immunoSEQ hsTCRbeta Kit. The source study handled its data this way. TCR sequencing data were analysed with the ImmunoSEQ Analyzer. T cell clonality was defined as 1 minus Pielou's evenness, calculated on productive rearrangements. To measure T cell diversity, the inverse Simpson index was applied to productive templates. T cell density was expressed as TCR beta template counts normalized to usable DNA, with usable DNA estimated by amplifying and sequencing housekeeping genes. Two-sided Kruskal-Wallis tests were used to compare TCR metrics between histologic stages. The immuneACCESS repertoire file appears here via TCRdb, limited to in-frame rearrangements. These files lack a portion of the clones; in checked studies, under half of the deficit traces to unresolved V genes, and the cause of the others is not known. The DNA was the basis for D and trimming; V, J and clone size are from that table. The sample yields about 2,900 clones; less than 90% were counted once. Together, the top ten hold approximately 14% of the sample.

The patients had resection in Japan or China between the mid-2010s and the late 2010s. Histologic diagnosis of each case was confirmed independently by two lung cancer pathologists on H&E slides. FFPE tissue was used for DNA isolation with the AllPrep DNA/RNA FFPE Kit. The data belong to a study of immune evolution from preneoplasia to lung adenocarcinoma (dated by TCRdb to the early 2020s). Turning to the overall study: The study profiled immune contexture across lung adenocarcinoma precursors and invasive adenocarcinoma using immune gene expression, TCR sequencing and multiplex immunofluorescence. Resected precursor lesions (AAH, AIS, MIA) and invasive adenocarcinomas were compared against paired morphologically normal lung tissue. Sample size was determined by specimen availability and not by a prior power calculation. The immune data were integrated with whole exome sequencing and methylation data obtained from the same cohort of nodules. The overall cohort comprised under 70 patients with pulmonary nodules who underwent surgical resection. TCR sequencing data were obtained from approximately 56 patients. The study reported that roughly 110 samples were used for TCR sequencing. POLYSOLVER was used to infer Class I HLA alleles from exome data, while LOHHLA was used to detect allele-specific HLA loss. The investigation overall reported the following: The findings were based on association rather than direct causation, and larger cohorts with long-term follow-up and longitudinal biopsies were deemed needed. Because every patient came from Japan and China, how well the results apply to Western populations was uncertain. Clonality was highest in normal lung, while later-stage lesions appeared to have lower clonality but higher T cell density and diversity. Normal lung had the highest top T cell clone frequencies, and these frequencies appeared to fall progressively from AAH through AIS, MIA and invasive adenocarcinoma.

For CDR1 and CDR2, the germline V gene (reference sequence) lists SEHNR and FQNEAQ. Deletion took 3 bases off V and 2 bases off J, with a span of 11 bases between the germline ends. From cysteine to phenylalanine, the CDR3 is 14 amino acids long. Just CDR3 DNA is preserved here, 42 bases in frame from base 1. The clonotype originates from a middle-aged person with lung adenocarcinoma. The receptor chain draws on TRBV7-9 and TRBJ2-7; 5 matching bases give a weak D call of TRBD1. Sequenced material: FFPE adjacent normal lung tissue. The DNA is as follows: TGTGCCAGCAGCTTTGACCAGGGCGCCTACGAGCAGTACTTC. Its protein product is CASSFDQGAYEQYF.